The TCR beta chain described here comes from a study of esophageal squamous cell carcinoma under preoperative chemotherapy listed by TCRdb under 2018. Notes on the research overall: Both tumor-infiltrating lymphocytes and peripheral blood T cells had their TCR repertoires profiled in the study. In patients with esophageal squamous cell carcinoma, the study looked at what paclitaxel-nedaplatin chemotherapy did to T-cell receptor repertoires. A few patients with primary esophageal squamous cell carcinoma made up the cohort. Repertoires from samples taken before paclitaxel-nedaplatin therapy were compared with repertoires from samples taken after paclitaxel-nedaplatin therapy.

Library method: PCR. For sequencing, a HiSeq X Ten was employed. High-throughput sequencing was used to characterize TCR repertoires. TCRdb itself trimmed the public reads at Q25 with fastp, ran MiXCR and retained productive beta chains. Each CDR3 protein appears once, grouped with its most common genes and DNA. The sample table contains 30,000 or so distinct CDR3 sequences; only one count was recorded for 40% to 65% of them. Approximately 23% of the sample comes from the top ten. Read against the paper, the sample's time point label means: after preoperative PTX-NDP chemotherapy. Paclitaxel-nedaplatin was administered to patients as preoperative chemotherapy before surgery. In regard to this clonotype: Its antigen is not yet known. One junction end disagrees with the germline gene, perhaps due to a read error.

Inclusive of the bounding cysteine and phenylalanine, the CDR3 is 15 residues long. Only the CDR3 portion is preserved as DNA: 45 bases, with reading frame beginning at the first base. CDR1 and CDR2 were assigned from the germline V gene as SGHTA and FQGNSA. Overall study results and their limits: The cohort was small, with only a handful of patients with esophageal squamous cell carcinoma analyzed. A significant increase in TCR diversity was observed in peripheral T cells after chemotherapy, whereas no such increase was observed in tumor-infiltrating lymphocytes. Post-treatment tumor-infiltrating lymphocytes appeared to be derived in part from peripheral T cells migrating into the tumor, rather than solely from local clonal changes. Immediate and substantial changes in clonotype frequency were induced by paclitaxel-nedaplatin therapy, and contraction rather than amplification was more likely to be observed among abundant clones.

The sequence was collected from a human donor with esophageal squamous cell carcinoma. The donor label of this sample is uncertain. This specimen was collected from a patient given preoperative chemotherapy. The chain employs TRBV7-2 and TRBJ2-3, with 7 bases aligning to TRBD2. The sequenced DNA: TGTGCCCGCAGCTCCGGGGGGTGGGCCACAGATACGCAGTACTTT. This translates into CARSSGGWATDTQYF.